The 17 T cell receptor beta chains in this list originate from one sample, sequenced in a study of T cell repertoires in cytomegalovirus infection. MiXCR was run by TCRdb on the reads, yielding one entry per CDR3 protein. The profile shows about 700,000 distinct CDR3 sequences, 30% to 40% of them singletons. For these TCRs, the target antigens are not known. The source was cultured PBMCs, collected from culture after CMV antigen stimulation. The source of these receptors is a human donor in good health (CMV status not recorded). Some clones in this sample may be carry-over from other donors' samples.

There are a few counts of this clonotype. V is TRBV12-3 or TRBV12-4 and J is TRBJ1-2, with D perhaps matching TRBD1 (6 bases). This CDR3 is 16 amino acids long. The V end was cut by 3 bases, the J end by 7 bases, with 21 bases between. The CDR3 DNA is TGTGCCAGCAGTTTTTTTTCGGCCGGGGGCGCGGTTGGCTACACCTTC. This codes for CASSFFSAGGAVGYTF.

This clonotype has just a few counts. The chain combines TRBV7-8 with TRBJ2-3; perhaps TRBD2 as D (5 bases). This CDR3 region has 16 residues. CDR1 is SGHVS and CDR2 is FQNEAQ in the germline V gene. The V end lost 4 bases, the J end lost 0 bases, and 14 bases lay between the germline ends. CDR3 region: CASSSLDSPSTDTQYF. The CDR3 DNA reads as TGTGCCAGCAGCTCACTGGACTCGCCTAGCACAGATACGCAGTATTTT.

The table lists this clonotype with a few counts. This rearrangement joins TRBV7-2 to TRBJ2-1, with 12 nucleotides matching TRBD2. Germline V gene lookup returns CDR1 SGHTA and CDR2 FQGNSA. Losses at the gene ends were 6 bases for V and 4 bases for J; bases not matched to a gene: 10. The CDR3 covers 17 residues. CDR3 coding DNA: TGTGCCAGCAGTTACGACCTAGCGGGAGGGATTTACAATGAGCAGTTCTTC. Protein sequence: CASSYDLAGGIYNEQFF. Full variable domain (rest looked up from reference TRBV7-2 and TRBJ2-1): GAGVSQSPSNKVTEKGKDVELRCDPISGHTALYWYRQSLGQGLEFLIYFQGNSAPDKSGLPSDRFSAERTGGSVSTLTIQRTQQEDSAVYLCASSYDLAGGIYNEQFFGPGTRLTVL.

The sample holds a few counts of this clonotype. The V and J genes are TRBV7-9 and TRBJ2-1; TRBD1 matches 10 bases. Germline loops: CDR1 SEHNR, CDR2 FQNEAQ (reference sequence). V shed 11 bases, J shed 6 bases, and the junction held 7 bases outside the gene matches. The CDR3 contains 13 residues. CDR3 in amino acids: CAAPTGGLNEQFF. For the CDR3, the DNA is TGTGCCGCACCGACAGGGGGCCTCAATGAGCAGTTCTTC.

CDR3 amino acids: CASSQDQLGRGELFF. The CDR3 DNA reads TGCGCCAGCAGCCAAGATCAATTGGGTAGGGGGGAGCTGTTTTTT. The genes are TRBV4-3 and TRBJ2-2; D call uncertain. V was shortened by 0 bases and J by 8 bases, with 13 bases between the two germline ends. From germline, CDR1 is LGHNA and CDR2 YSLEER. The CDR3 is made up of 15 amino acids.

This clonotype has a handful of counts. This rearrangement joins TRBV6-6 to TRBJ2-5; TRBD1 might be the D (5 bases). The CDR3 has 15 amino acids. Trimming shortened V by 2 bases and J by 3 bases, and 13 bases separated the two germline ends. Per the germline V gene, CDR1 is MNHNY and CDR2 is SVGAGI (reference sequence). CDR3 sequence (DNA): TGTGCCAGCAGTTACGGCTGGCAGGGTGAAGAGACCCAGTACTTC. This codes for CASSYGWQGEETQYF.

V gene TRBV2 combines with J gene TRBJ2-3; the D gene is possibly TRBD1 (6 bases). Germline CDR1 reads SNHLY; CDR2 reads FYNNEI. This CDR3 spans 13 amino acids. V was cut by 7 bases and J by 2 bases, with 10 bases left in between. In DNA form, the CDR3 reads TGTGCCAGCATAGGGACATTCACAGATACGCAGTATTTT. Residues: CASIGTFTDTQYF.

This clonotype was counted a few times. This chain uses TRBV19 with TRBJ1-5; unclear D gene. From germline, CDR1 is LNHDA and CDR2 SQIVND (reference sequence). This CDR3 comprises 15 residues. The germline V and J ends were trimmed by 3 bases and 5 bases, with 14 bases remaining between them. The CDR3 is CASSIMVRVDQPQHF. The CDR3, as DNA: TGTGCCAGTAGTATCATGGTTAGGGTTGATCAGCCCCAGCATTTT.

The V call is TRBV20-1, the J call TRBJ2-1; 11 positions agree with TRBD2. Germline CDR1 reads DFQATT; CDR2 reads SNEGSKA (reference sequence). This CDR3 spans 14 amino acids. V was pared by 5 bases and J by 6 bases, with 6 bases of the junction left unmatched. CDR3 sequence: CSAGTSGSSNEQFF. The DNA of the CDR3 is TGCAGTGCTGGAACTAGCGGGAGTAGCAATGAGCAGTTCTTC.

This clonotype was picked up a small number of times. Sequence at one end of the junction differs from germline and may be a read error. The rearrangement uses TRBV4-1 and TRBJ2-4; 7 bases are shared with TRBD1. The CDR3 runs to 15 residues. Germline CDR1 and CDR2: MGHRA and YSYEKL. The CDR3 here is CASSHPDREGDIQYF. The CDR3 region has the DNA TGTGCCAGCAGCCATCCCGACAGGGAAGGGGACATTCAGTACTTC.

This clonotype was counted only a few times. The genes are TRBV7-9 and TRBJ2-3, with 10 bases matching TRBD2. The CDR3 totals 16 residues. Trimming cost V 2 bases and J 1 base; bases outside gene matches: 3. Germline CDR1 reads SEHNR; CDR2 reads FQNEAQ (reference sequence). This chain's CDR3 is CASSLRGTSGTDTQYF. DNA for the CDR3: TGTGCCAGCAGCTTAAGGGGGACTAGCGGCACAGATACGCAGTATTTT.

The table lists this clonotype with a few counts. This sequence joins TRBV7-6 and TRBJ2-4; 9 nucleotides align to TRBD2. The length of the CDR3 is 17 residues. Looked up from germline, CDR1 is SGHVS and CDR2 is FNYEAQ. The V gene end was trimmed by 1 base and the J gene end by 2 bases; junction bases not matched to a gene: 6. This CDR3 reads CASSLGLAAGSKNIQYF. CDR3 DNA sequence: TGTGCCAGCAGCTTAGGACTAGCGGCTGGGTCCAAAAACATTCAGTACTTC.

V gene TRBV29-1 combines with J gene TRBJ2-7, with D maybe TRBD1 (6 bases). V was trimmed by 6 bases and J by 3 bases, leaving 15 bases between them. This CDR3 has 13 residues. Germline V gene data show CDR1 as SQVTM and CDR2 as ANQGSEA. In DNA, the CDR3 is TGCAGCGTCCTTCGGGACAAGGGCTACGAGCAGTACTTC. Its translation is CSVLRDKGYEQYF.

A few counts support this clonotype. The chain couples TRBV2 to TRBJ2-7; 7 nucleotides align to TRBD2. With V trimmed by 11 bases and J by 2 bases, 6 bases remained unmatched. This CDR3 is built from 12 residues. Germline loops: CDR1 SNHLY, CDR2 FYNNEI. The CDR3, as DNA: TGTGCCGGTGGGGAGGGTGCCTACGAGCAGTACTTC. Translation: CAGGEGAYEQYF.

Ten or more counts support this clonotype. The CDR3 bases are TGTGCCAGCAGACAAGAGACAGGGGGCTATGGCTACACCTTC. Translating it yields CASRQETGGYGYTF. The chain carries TRBV7-9 and TRBJ1-2, with 9 bases matching TRBD1. The CDR3 loop spans 14 amino acids. The J segment lost 4 bases and the V segment lost 6 bases, leaving 6 bases of the junction unmatched. Germline V CDR1 and CDR2: SEHNR, FQNEAQ (reference sequence). Full variable domain (rest looked up from reference TRBV7-9 and TRBJ1-2): DTGVSQNPRHKITKRGQNVTFRCDPISEHNRLYWYRQTLGQGPEFLTYFQNEAQLEKSRLLSDRFSAERPKGSFSTLEIQRTEQGDSAMYLCASRQETGGYGYTFGSGTRLTVV.

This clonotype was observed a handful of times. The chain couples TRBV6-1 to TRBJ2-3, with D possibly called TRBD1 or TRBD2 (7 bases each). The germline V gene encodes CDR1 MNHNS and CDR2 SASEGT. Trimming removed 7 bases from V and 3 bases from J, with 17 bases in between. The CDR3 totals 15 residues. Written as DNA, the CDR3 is TGTGCCAGCAATCCCAGGGGGGGCGCAACAGATACGCAGTATTTT. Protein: CASNPRGGATDTQYF.

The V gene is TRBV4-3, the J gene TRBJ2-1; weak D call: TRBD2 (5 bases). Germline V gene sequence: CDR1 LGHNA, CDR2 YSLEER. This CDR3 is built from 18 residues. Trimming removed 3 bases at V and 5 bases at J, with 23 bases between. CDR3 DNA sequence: TGCGCCAGCAGCCATATCTTTCGGCGAGGGAATACCAACAATGAGCAGTTCTTC. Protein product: CASSHIFRRGNTNNEQFF.